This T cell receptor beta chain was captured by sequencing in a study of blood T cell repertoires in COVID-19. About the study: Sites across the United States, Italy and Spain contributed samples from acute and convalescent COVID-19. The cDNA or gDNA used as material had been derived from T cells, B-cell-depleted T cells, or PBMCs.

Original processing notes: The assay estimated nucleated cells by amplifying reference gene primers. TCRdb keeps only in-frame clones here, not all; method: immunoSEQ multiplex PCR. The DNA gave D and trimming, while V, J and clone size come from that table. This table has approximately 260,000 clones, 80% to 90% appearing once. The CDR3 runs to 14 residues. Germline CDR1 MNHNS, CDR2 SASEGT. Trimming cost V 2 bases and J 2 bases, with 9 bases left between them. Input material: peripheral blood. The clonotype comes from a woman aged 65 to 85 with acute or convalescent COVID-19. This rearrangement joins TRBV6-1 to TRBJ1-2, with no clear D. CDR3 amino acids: CASSEISVNYGYTF. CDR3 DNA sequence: TGTGCCAGCAGTGAAATATCCGTAAACTATGGCTACACCTTC.